Below, one TCR beta chain is given with its context. These data are taken from a study of cytomegalovirus exposure and HLA in healthy donors. Study details: A data release that came early held about 89 million unique TCRs from HLA-typed donors.

Researchers ran the PCR with 60 Vbeta and 13 Jbeta primers. Some clones are missing from TCRdb's copy, which holds only in-frame ones; the method was immunoSEQ multiplex PCR. The data contain about 150,000 clones, 74% of them singletons. The specimen was PBMCs. The sequence derives from a man aged 30 to 45 in good health and CMV-seronegative.

Here the CDR3 reads CASSPRGWGGYTF. The CDR3 region has the DNA TGCGCCAGCAGCCCAAGGGGCTGGGGTGGCTACACCTTC. The chain is built from TRBV5-1 and TRBJ1-2; D possibly corresponds to TRBD1 (5 bases). Trimming took off 4 bases at V and 7 bases at J, with 14 bases between the two ends. This CDR3 spans 13 amino acids. Germline-derived CDR1 and CDR2 are SGHRS and YFSETQ.